The T cell receptor (beta chain) described here comes from a study of blood T cell repertoires in COVID-19 (dated by TCRdb to 2018 to 2021). Regarding the research as a whole: The collaborator samples originated in the United States, Italy and Spain and spanned the acute and convalescent phases of COVID-19. The material from the prospective study consisted of cDNA or gDNA derived from T cells, B-cell-depleted T cells, or PBMCs. Deeply sampled blood TCRbeta repertoires from subjects exposed to, actively infected with, or recovered from COVID-19 were included in the dataset. The repertoires were released in a freely available public database intended as a resource for research on the immune response to SARS-CoV-2. Samples came from the ongoing ImmuneRACE study (first 160 participants) plus 1,254 subjects from 6 global collaborators. Nearly every sample came with metadata listing a de-identified subject ID, COVID-19 status, age in years and sex. Where available, HLA class I and class II types were obtained from metadata supplied by the sample provider rather than from assay-based typing.

On this clone itself: Its target antigen remains unknown. Qualities for individual bases were not recorded, and no much larger clone is one base off.

Broader findings and caveats from the paper: How much clinical and demographic metadata was included differed by source and by participant, and the metadata was provided uncurated.

For CDR1 and CDR2, the germline V gene (reference sequence) lists SEHNR and FQNEAQ. Relative to germline, V is 0 bases shorter and J is 2 bases shorter, with 10 bases between their ends. The CDR3, from cysteine to phenylalanine, totals 16 residues. Only the CDR3 part of the read is kept: 48 bases, read in frame from the first base. TCRbeta CDR3 regions were amplified from genomic DNA using the immunoSEQ Assay, a bias-controlled multiplex PCR. Under the source paper's analysis protocol: The number of nucleated cells in each sample was estimated by amplification of reference gene primers within the assay. Sequence reads were collapsed and filtered to measure the absolute abundance of every unique TCRbeta CDR3 rearrangement. Productive Simpson clonality was computed per sample as the square root of Simpson's diversity index over productive rearrangements. TCRdb limited this immuneACCESS table to in-frame rearrangements with V and J called. A share of clones is missing; checked studies link under half to unresolved V genes, and the rest is unexplained. That table furnishes V, J and clone size, whereas the DNA furnished D and trimming. Within this sample are about 120,000 clones, with approximately 89% of them counted one time only. The ten largest clones add up to just over 5.5% of the sample.

In Seattle, one collaborating source enrolled patients while the infection was active and tracked those patients longitudinally over the course of disease. Each collaborating institution followed its own protocols to collect whole blood in K2EDTA tubes. For TCRbeta analysis, collaborator samples were shipped as frozen whole blood, as isolated PBMCs, or as DNA extracted from either sample type. This chain is built from TRBV7-9 and TRBJ1-4, with the D segment identity uncertain. The TCR originated in a woman aged 55-75 years with COVID-19, enrolled during active disease. The sample was peripheral blood. The CDR3 region has the sequence CASSLARDYTNEKLFF. The base sequence is TGTGCCAGCAGCTTAGCACGGGATTATACTAATGAAAAACTGTTTTTT.